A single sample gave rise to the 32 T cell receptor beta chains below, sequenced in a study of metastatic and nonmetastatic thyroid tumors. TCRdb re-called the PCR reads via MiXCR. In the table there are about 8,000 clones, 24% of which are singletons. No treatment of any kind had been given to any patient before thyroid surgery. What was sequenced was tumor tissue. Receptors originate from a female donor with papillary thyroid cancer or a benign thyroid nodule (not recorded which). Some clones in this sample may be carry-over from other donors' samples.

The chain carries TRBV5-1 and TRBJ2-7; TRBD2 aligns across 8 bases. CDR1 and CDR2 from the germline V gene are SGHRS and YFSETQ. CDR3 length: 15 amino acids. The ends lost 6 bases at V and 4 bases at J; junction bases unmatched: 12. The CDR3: CASIFGSSGFYEQYF. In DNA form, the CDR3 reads TGCGCCAGCATCTTTGGGTCTAGCGGGTTTTACGAGCAGTACTTC.

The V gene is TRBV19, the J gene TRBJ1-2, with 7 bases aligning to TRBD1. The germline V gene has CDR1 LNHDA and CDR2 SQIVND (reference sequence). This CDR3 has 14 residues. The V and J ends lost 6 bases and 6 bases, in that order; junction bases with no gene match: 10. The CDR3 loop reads CASRYPGQSHGYTF. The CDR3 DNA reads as TGTGCCAGTAGATATCCGGGACAGTCACATGGCTACACCTTC.

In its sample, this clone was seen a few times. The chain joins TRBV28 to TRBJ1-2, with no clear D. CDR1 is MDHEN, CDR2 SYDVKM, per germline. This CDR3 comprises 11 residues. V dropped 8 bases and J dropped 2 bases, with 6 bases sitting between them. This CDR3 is CASGRNYGYTF. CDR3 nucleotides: TGTGCCAGCGGGCGGAACTATGGCTACACCTTC.

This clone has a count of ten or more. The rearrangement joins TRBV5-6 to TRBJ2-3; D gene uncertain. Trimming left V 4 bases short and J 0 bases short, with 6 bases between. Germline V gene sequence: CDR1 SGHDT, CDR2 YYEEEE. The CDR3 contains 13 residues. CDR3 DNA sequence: TGTGCCAGCAGCAGATCTAGCACAGATACGCAGTATTTT. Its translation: CASSRSSTDTQYF. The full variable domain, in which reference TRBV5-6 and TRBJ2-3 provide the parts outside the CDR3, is DAGVTQSPTHLIKTRGQQVTLRCSPKSGHDTVSWYQQALGQGPQFIFQYYEEEERQRGNFPDRFSGHQFPNYSSELNVNALLLGDSALYLCASSRSSTDTQYFGPGTRLTVL.

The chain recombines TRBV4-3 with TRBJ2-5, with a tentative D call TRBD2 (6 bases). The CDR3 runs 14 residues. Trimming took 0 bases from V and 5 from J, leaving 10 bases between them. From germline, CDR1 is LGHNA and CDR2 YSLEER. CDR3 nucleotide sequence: TGCGCCAGCAGCCAAGATATTCTAGCGGAGACCCAGTACTTC. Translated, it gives CASSQDILAETQYF.

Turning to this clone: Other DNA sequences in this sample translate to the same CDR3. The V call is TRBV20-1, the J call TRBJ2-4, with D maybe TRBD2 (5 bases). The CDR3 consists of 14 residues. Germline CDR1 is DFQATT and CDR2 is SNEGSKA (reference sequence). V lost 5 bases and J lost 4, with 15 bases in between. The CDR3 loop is CSAGAGGTKNIQYF. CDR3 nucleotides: TGCAGTGCTGGAGCTGGAGGTACGAAAAACATTCAGTACTTC.

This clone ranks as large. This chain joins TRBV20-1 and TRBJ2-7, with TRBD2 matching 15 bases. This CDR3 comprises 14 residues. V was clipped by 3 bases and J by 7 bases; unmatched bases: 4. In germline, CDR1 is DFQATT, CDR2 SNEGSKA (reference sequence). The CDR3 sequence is CSASPGTSGGEQYF. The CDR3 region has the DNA TGCAGTGCTAGCCCCGGGACTAGCGGGGGGGAGCAGTACTTC.

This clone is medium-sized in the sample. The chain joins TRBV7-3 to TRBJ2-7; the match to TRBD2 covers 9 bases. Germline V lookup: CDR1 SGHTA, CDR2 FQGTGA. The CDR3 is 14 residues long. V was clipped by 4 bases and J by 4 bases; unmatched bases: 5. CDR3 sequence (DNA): TGTGCCAGCAGCTCGGGACTAGCTTGGTACGAGCAGTACTTC. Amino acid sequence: CASSSGLAWYEQYF.

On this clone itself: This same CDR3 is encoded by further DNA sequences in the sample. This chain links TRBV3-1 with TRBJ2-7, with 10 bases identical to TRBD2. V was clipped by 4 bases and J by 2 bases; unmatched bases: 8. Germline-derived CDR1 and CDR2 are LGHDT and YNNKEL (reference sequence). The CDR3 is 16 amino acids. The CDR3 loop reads CASSRASGGLAYEQYF. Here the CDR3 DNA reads TGTGCCAGCAGCCGGGCTAGCGGGGGTCTAGCCTACGAGCAGTACTTC.

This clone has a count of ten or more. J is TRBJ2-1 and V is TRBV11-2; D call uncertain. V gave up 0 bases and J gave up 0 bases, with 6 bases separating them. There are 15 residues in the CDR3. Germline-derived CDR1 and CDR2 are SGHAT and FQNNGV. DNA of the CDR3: TGTGCCAGCAGCTTAGAGGGATACTCCTACAATGAGCAGTTCTTC. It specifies CASSLEGYSYNEQFF.

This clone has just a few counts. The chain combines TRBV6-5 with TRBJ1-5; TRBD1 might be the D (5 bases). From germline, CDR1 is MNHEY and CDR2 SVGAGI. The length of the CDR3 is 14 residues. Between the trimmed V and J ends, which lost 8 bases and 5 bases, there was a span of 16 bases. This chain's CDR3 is CASGFWQGYQPQHF. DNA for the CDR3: TGTGCCAGCGGTTTCTGGCAGGGATATCAGCCCCAGCATTTT.

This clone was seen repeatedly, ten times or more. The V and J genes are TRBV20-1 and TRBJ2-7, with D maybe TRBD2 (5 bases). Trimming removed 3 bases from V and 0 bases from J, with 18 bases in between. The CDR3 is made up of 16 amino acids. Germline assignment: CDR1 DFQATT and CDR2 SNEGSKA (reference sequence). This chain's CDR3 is CSASPTKADSSYEQYF. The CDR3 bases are TGCAGTGCTAGCCCGACGAAAGCGGATAGCTCCTACGAGCAGTACTTC.

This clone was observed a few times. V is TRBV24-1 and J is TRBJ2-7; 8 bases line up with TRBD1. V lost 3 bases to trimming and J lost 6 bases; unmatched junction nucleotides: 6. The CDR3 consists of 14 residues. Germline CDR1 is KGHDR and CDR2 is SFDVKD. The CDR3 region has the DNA TGTGCCACCAGTGATGAGACAGGGGTAGGCGAGCAGTACTTC. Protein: CATSDETGVGEQYF.

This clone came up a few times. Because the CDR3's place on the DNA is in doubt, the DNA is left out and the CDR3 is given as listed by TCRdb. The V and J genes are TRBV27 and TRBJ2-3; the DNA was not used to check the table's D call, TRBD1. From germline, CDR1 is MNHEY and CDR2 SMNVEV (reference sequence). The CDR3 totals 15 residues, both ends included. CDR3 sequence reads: CASILGTQQTYTQYF.

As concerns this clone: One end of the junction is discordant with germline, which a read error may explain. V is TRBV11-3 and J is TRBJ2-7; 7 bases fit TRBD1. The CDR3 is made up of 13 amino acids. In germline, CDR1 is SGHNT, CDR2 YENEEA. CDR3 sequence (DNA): TGCGCCAGCAACCCCAGACAGGGTTGGGGGCAGTACTTC. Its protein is CASNPRQGWGQYF.

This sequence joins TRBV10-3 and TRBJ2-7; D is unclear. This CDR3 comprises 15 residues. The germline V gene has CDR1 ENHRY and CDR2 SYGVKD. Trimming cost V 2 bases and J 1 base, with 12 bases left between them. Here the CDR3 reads CAISESGTTSYEQYF. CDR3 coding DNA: TGTGCCATCAGTGAGAGTGGAACCACATCCTACGAGCAGTACTTC.

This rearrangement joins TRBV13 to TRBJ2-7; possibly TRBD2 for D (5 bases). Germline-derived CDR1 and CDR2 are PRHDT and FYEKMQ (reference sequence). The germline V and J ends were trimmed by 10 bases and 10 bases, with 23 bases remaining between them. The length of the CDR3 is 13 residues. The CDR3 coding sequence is TGTGCCATCATCAAGGCCGAACCGGGATTACAGTACTTC. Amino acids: CAIIKAEPGLQYF.

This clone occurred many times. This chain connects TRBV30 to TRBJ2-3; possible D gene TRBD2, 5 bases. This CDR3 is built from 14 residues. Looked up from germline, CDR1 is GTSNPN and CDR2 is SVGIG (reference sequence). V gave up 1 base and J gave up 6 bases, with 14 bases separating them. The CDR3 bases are TGTGCCTGGAGTGGTAATAGCGTTGAGGATACGCAGTATTTT. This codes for CAWSGNSVEDTQYF.

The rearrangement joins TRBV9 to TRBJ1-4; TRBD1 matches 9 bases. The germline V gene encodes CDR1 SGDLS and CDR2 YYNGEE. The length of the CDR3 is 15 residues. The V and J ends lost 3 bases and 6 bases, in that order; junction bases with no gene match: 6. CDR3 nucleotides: TGTGCCAGCAGCGGCACCGGGACAGGGCATGAAAAACTGTTTTTT. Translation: CASSGTGTGHEKLFF.

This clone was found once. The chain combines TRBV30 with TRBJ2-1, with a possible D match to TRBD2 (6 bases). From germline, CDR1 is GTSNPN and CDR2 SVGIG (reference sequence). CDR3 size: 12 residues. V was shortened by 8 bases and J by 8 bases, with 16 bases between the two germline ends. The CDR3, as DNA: TGTGCCCATAGCCCTACGGGGGATGAGCAGTTCTTC. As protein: CAHSPTGDEQFF.

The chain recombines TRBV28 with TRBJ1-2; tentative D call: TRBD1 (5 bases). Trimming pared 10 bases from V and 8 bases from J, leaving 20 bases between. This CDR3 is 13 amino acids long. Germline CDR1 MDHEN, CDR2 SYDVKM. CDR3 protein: CAITGTRAGGYTF. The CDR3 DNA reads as TGTGCCATAACCGGGACCCGGGCAGGAGGCTACACCTTC.

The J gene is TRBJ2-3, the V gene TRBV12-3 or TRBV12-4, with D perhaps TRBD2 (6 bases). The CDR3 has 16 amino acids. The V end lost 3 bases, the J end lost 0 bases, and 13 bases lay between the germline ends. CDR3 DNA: TGTGCCAGCAGTTTTGTAGGGAGGCCTAGCACAGATACGCAGTATTTT. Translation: CASSFVGRPSTDTQYF.

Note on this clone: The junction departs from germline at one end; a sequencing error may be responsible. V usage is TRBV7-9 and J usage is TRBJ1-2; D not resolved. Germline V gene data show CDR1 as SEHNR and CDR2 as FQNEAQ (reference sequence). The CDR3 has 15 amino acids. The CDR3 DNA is TGTGCCAGCAGCTTAGTATCCGGGCAGCGCTATGTCTACACCTTC. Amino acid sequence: CASSLVSGQRYVYTF.

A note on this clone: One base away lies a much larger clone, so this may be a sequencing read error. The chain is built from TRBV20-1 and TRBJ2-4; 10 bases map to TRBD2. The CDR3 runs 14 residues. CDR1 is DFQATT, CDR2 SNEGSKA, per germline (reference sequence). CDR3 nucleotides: TGCAGTGCTGGAGCGGGAGGGACGAAAAACATTAAGTACTTC. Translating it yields CSAGAGGTKNIKYF.

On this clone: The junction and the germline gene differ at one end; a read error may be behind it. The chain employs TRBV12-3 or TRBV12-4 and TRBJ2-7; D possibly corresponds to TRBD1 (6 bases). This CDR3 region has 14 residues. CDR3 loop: CGSSLVQGGHEQCF. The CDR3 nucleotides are TGTGGCAGCAGTTTAGTACAGGGTGGGCACGAGCAGTGCTTC.

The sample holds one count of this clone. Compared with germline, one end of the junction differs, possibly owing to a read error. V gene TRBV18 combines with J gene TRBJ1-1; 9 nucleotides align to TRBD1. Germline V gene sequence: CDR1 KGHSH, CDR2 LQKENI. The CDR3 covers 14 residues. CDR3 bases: TGTGCCAGCTCAGAGGACAGGGGATTCACTGAAGCTTTATTT. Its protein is CASSEDRGFTEALF. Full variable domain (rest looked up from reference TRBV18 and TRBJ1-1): NAGVMQNPRHLVRRRGQEARLRCSPMKGHSHVYWYRQLPEEGLKFMVYLQKENIIDESGMPKERFSAEFPKEGPSILRIQQVVRGDSAAYFCASSEDRGFTEALFGQGTRLTVV.

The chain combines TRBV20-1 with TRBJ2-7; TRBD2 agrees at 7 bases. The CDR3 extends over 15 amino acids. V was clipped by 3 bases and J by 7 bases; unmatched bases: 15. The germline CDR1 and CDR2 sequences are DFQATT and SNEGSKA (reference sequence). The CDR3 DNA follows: TGCAGTGCTAGCCGCGTGGGGGGAGGGCTCGGGGAGCAGTACTTC. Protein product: CSASRVGGGLGEQYF.

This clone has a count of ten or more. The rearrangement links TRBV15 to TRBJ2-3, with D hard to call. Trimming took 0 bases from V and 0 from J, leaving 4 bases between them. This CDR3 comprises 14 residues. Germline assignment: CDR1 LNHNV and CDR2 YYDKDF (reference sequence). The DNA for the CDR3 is TGTGCCACCAGCAGAGATGCGAGCACAGATACGCAGTATTTT. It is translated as CATSRDASTDTQYF.

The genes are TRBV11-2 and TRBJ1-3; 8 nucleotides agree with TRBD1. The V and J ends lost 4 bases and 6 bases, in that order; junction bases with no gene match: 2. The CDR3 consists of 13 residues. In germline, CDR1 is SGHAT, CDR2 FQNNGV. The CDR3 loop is CASSSDRVNTIYF. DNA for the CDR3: TGTGCCAGCAGCTCGGACAGGGTAAACACCATATATTTT.

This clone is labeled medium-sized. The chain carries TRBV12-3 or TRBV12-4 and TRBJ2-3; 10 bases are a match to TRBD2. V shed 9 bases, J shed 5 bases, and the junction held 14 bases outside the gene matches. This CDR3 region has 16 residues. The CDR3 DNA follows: TGTGCCAGGGGGACAAGCGGGAGGGCTACGGAAGATACGCAGTATTTT. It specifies CARGTSGRATEDTQYF.

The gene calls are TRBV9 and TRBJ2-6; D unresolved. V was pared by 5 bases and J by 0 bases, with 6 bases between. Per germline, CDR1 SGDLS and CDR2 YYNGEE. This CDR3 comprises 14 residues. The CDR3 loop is CASSTPSGANVLTF. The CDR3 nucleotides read TGTGCCAGCAGTACCCCCTCTGGGGCCAACGTCCTGACTTTC.

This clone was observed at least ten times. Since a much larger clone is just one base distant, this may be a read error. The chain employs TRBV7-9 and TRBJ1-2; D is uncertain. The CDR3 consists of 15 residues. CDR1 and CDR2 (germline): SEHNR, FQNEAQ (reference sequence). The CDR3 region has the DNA TGTGCCAGCAGCTTAGTATCCGGGCAACGCTATAGCTACACCTTC. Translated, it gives CASSLVSGQRYSYTF. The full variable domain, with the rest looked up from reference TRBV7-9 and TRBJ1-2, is DTGVSQNPRHKITKRGQNVTFRCDPISEHNRLYWYRQTLGQGPEFLTYFQNEAQLEKSRLLSDRFSAERPKGSFSTLEIQRTEQGDSAMYLCASSLVSGQRYSYTFGSGTRLTVV.